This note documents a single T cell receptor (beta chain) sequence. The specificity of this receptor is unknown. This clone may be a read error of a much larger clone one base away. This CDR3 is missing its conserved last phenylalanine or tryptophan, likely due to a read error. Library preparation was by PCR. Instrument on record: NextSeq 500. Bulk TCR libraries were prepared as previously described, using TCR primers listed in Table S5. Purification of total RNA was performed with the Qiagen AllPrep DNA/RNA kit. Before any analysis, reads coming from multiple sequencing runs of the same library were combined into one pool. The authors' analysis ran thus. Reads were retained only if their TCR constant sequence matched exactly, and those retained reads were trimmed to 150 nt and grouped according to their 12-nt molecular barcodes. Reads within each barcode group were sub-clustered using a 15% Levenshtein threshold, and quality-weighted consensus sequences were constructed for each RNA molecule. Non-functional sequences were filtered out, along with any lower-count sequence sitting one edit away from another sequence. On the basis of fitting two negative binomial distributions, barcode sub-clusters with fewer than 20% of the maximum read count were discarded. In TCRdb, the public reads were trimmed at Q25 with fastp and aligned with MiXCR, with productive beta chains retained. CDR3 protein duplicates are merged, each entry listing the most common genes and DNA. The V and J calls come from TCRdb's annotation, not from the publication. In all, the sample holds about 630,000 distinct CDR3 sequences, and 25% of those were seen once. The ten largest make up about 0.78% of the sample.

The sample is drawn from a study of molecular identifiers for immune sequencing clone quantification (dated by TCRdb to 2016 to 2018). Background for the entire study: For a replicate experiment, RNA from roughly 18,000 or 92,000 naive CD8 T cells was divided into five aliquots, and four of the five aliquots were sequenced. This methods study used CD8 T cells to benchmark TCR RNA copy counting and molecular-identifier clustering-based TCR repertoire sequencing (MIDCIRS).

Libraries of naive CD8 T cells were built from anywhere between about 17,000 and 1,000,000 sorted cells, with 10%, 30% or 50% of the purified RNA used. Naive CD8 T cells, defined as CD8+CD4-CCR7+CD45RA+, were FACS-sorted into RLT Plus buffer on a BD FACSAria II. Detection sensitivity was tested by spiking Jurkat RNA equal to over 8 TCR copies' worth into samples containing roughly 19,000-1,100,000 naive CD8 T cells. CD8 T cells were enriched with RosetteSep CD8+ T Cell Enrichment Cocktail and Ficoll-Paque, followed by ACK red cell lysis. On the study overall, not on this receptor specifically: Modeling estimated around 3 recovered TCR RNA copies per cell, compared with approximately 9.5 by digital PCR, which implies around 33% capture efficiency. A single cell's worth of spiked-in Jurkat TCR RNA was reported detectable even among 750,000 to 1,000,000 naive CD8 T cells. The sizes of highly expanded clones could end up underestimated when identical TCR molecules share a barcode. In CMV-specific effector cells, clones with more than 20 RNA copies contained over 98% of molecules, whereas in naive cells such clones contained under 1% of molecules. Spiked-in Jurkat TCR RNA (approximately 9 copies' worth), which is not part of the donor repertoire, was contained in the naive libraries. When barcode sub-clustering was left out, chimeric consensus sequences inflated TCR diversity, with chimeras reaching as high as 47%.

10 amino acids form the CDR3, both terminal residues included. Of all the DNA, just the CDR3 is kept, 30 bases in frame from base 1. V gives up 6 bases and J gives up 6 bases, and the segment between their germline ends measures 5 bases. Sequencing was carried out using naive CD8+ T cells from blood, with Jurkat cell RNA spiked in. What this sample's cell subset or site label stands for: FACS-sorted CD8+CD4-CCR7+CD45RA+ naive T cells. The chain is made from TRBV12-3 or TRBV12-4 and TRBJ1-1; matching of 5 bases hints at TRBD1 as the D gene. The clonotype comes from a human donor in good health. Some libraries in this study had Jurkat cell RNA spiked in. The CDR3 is CASRGAEAFI. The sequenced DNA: TGTGCCAGCAGGGGGGCTGAAGCTTTCATT.